Below are 30 T cell receptor beta chains sequenced from a single sample in a study of CD8 T cells in ankylosing spondylitis. TCRdb re-called the 5' RACE reads through MiXCR, storing one row per CDR3 protein. The sample includes around 330,000 distinct CDR3 sequences, approximately 10% of them seen just once. The sequencing sample was made of blood, either unsorted or a sorted T cell fraction (not recorded which). All receptors come from a female donor with ankylosing spondylitis or in good health (not recorded which).

DNA of the CDR3: TGTGCCAGCAGCTTGGGTAGCGTAGAAGAGACCCAGTACTTC. Protein: CASSLGSVEETQYF. V gene TRBV5-5 combines with J gene TRBJ2-5; weak D call: TRBD2 (5 bases). V gave up 0 bases and J gave up 3 bases, with 9 bases separating them. CDR3 length: 14 amino acids. From germline, CDR1 is SGHKS and CDR2 YYEKEE (reference sequence).

Comment on this clonotype: Relative to the germline gene, one junction end is altered; a read error may explain this. CDR3 in amino acids: CSVQDSPYEQYF. Written as DNA, the CDR3 is TGCAGCGTTCAAGACAGCCCCTACGAGCAGTACTTC. The gene calls are TRBV29-1 and TRBJ2-7; D possibly corresponds to TRBD1 (5 bases). Germline CDR1 is SQVTM and CDR2 is ANQGSEA. CDR3 length equals 12 residues.

This clonotype was counted many times. The V call is TRBV7-2, the J call TRBJ2-4; 7 bases are a match to TRBD1. Per germline, CDR1 SGHTA and CDR2 FQGNSA. This CDR3 has 15 residues. The ends lost 1 base at V and 1 base at J; junction bases unmatched: 1. The CDR3 loop is CASSLVGQAKNIQYF. CDR3 DNA: TGTGCCAGCAGCTTAGTGGGACAGGCCAAAAACATTCAGTACTTC.

This clonotype showed up many times. This chain connects TRBV20-1 to TRBJ2-4; no definite D call. V was shortened by 5 bases and J by 0 bases, with 8 bases between the two germline ends. CDR3 length equals 13 residues. The germline V gene has CDR1 DFQATT and CDR2 SNEGSKA (reference sequence). The CDR3 loop is CSARTVAKNIQYF. The CDR3 nucleotides read TGCAGTGCTCGGACCGTAGCCAAAAACATTCAGTACTTC.

The table lists this clonotype with many counts. V and J are TRBV28 and TRBJ2-1, with D hard to call. Germline V gene lookup returns CDR1 MDHEN and CDR2 SYDVKM. CDR3 length: 14 residues. The germline V and J ends were trimmed by 6 bases and 7 bases, with 16 bases remaining between them. The CDR3 loop is CASRFPQESNEQFF. The CDR3 nucleotides read TGTGCCAGCAGGTTCCCCCAGGAATCAAATGAGCAGTTCTTC. Filled out from reference TRBV28 and TRBJ2-1, the complete variable domain reads DVKVTQSSRYLVKRTGEKVFLECVQDMDHENMFWYRQDPGLGLRLIYFSYDVKMKEKGDIPEGYSVSREKKERFSLILESASTNQTSMYLCASRFPQESNEQFFGPGTRLTVL.

Of note for this clonotype: Relative to the germline gene, one junction end is altered; a read error may explain this. The gene calls are TRBV7-9 and TRBJ2-2, with 7 bases lining up with TRBD1. There are 16 residues in the CDR3. The germline V gene encodes CDR1 SEHNR and CDR2 FQNEAQ (reference sequence). CDR3 residues: CANSSRPGQTTGELFF. DNA for the CDR3: TGTGCCAACAGCAGCAGACCGGGACAGACTACCGGGGAGCTGTTTTTT.

This clonotype occurred a few times. The chain is built from TRBV12-3 or TRBV12-4 and TRBJ1-5, with D perhaps matching TRBD1 (6 bases). V was pared by 3 bases and J by 2 bases, with 11 bases between. This CDR3 has 15 amino acids. CDR3 bases: TGTGCCAGCAGTTTTTTCTCAGGGGGCAATCAGCCCCAGCATTTT. Its protein product is CASSFFSGGNQPQHF.

This clonotype has a handful of counts. V is TRBV9 and J is TRBJ1-2; D might be TRBD1 (6 bases). Trimming took 4 bases from V and 8 from J, leaving 15 bases between them. CDR1 is SGDLS and CDR2 is YYNGEE in the germline V gene. The CDR3 has 13 amino acids. The chain's CDR3 is CASSPLGGRGYTF. The CDR3 DNA sequence: TGTGCCAGCAGCCCGTTGGGGGGGCGAGGCTACACCTTC. The full variable domain, rest sourced from reference TRBV9 and TRBJ1-2, is DSGVTQTPKHLITATGQRVTLRCSPRSGDLSVYWYQQSLDQGLQFLIQYYNGEERAKGNILERFSAQQFPDLHSELNLSSLELGDSALYFCASSPLGGRGYTFGSGTRLTVV.

This clonotype came up a few times. The rearrangement uses TRBV11-2 and TRBJ2-1, with D unclear. Trimming stripped 4 bases from V and 1 base from J, with 11 bases between. The germline gives CDR1 SGHAT, CDR2 FQNNGV. The CDR3 sequence is 15 residues long. As DNA, the CDR3 is TGTGCCAGCAGCTCAGACGGAGATTCCTACAATGAGCAGTTCTTC. Translated: CASSSDGDSYNEQFF.

This clonotype was seen repeatedly, ten times or more. This chain uses TRBV20-1 with TRBJ2-3; a possible D gene is TRBD1 (6 bases). The V and J ends lost 6 bases and 4 bases respectively, with 20 bases between them. The germline V gene has CDR1 DFQATT and CDR2 SNEGSKA (reference sequence). This CDR3 spans 15 amino acids. DNA for the CDR3: TGCAGTGCAAAAAGTGGCAACAGGGAAGCAGATACGCAGTATTTT. As protein: CSAKSGNREADTQYF.

The chain has TRBV27 and TRBJ1-2; D gene ambiguous. The length of the CDR3 is 13 residues. V lost 2 bases and J lost 7, with 11 bases in between. Germline-derived CDR1 and CDR2 are MNHEY and SMNVEV (reference sequence). CDR3 amino acids: CASSLGGFLGYTF. The CDR3 DNA reads as TGTGCCAGCAGTTTAGGAGGGTTTCTTGGCTACACCTTC.

The chain combines TRBV30 with TRBJ2-2, with D possibly being TRBD2 (6 bases). This CDR3 is 19 amino acids long. The V and J ends lost 0 bases and 0 bases respectively, with 20 bases between them. CDR1 and CDR2 from the germline V gene are GTSNPN and SVGIG (reference sequence). The CDR3 sequence is CAWSVFRRAGRTNTGELFF. In nucleotides, the CDR3 is TGTGCCTGGAGTGTATTTCGTAGGGCGGGACGAACGAACACCGGGGAGCTGTTTTTT.

This clonotype was detected ten times or more. V gene TRBV5-1 combines with J gene TRBJ2-7; 9 nucleotides match TRBD2. Germline V gene lookup returns CDR1 SGHRS and CDR2 YFSETQ. Trimming cost V 0 bases and J 7 bases; bases outside gene matches: 5. This CDR3 has 14 amino acids. The CDR3 region is CASSLARSGREQYF. The CDR3 nucleotides read TGCGCCAGCAGCTTGGCCCGCAGCGGGAGGGAGCAGTACTTC.

This clonotype was seen repeatedly, ten times or more. The rearrangement uses TRBV6-1 and TRBJ2-2, with D unclear. The germline CDR1 and CDR2 sequences are MNHNS and SASEGT. The germline V and J ends were trimmed by 5 bases and 6 bases, with 10 bases remaining between them. The length of the CDR3 is 13 residues. CDR3 loop: CASSRHNSGELFF. CDR3 coding DNA: TGTGCCAGCAGTCGACATAACTCCGGGGAGCTGTTTTTT.

This clonotype showed up many times. V usage is TRBV29-1 and J usage is TRBJ2-5; D is ambiguous. The CDR3 loop spans 11 amino acids. V was pared by 6 bases and J by 4 bases, with 9 bases between. CDR1 and CDR2 (germline): SQVTM, ANQGSEA. The CDR3 sequence is CSVCETETQYF. The CDR3 DNA is TGCAGCGTCTGCGAGACAGAGACCCAGTACTTC.

This clonotype was counted at least ten times. CDR3 residues: CASSQPGGAGVQYF. CDR3 in DNA: TGTGCCAGCAGCCAGCCTGGTGGAGCGGGAGTGCAGTATTTT. The chain combines TRBV3-1 with TRBJ2-3; 8 bases line up with TRBD2. Per germline, CDR1 LGHDT and CDR2 YNNKEL (reference sequence). Unmatched junction bases numbered 10, after V lost 3 bases and J lost 11 bases. There are 14 residues in the CDR3.

This clonotype occurred many times. The chain couples TRBV12-3 or TRBV12-4 to TRBJ1-2, with 9 positions matching TRBD1. After removal of 3 bases from V and 2 bases from J, the junction contained 7 bases not matched to a gene. The CDR3 sequence is 16 residues long. CDR3 region: CASSFLDRGRNYGYTF. The CDR3 DNA is TGTGCCAGCAGTTTTTTGGACAGGGGAAGGAACTATGGCTACACCTTC.

This clonotype was counted between two and nine times. The rearrangement joins TRBV4-2 to TRBJ2-7; 7 bases are shared with TRBD2. This CDR3 has 17 residues. V shed 0 bases, J shed 5 bases, and the junction held 13 bases outside the gene matches. Germline V CDR1 and CDR2: LGHNA, YNFKEQ. The CDR3 sequence: CASSQDGPGGVFNEQYF. In DNA, the CDR3 is TGTGCCAGCAGCCAAGATGGACCGGGGGGTGTCTTCAACGAGCAGTACTTC.

The chain employs TRBV28 and TRBJ1-3; D might be TRBD1 (5 bases). This CDR3 is 14 amino acids long. Trimming left V 8 bases short and J 2 bases short, with 13 bases between. Germline values: CDR1 MDHEN, CDR2 SYDVKM. The CDR3: CASLGGFAGNTIYF. The CDR3 coding sequence is TGTGCCAGCCTGGGGGGTTTCGCTGGAAACACCATATATTTT. Together with reference TRBV28 and TRBJ1-3, the CDR3 gives the full variable domain: DVKVTQSSRYLVKRTGEKVFLECVQDMDHENMFWYRQDPGLGLRLIYFSYDVKMKEKGDIPEGYSVSREKKERFSLILESASTNQTSMYLCASLGGFAGNTIYFGEGSWLTVV.

This clonotype was observed many times. The chain recombines TRBV20-1 with TRBJ2-7; 8 nucleotides match TRBD1. The CDR3 is 12 residues long. Germline CDR1 is DFQATT and CDR2 is SNEGSKA (reference sequence). The V segment lost 6 bases and the J segment 9 bases; nucleotides outside the gene matches: 10. CDR3 DNA: TGCAGTGCCCCTCTGGGACAGGTGGGGCAGTACTTC. Amino acids: CSAPLGQVGQYF.

The V and J genes are TRBV5-1 and TRBJ2-1, with TRBD1 identical over 11 bases. The ends lost 3 bases at V and 8 bases at J; junction bases unmatched: 7. This CDR3 spans 15 amino acids. Germline CDR1 and CDR2: SGHRS and YFSETQ. The CDR3 loop reads CASSSGTGGTHEQFF. In DNA, the CDR3 is TGCGCCAGCAGCTCCGGGACAGGGGGGACTCATGAGCAGTTCTTC. The full variable domain, completed using reference TRBV5-1 and TRBJ2-1, is KAGVTQTPRYLIKTRGQQVTLSCSPISGHRSVSWYQQTPGQGLQFLFEYFSETQRNKGNFPGRFSGRQFSNSRSEMNVSTLELGDSALYLCASSSGTGGTHEQFFGPGTRLTVL.

Notes on this clonotype: With a much larger clone just one base away, this may be a read error. The gene calls are TRBV20-1 and TRBJ1-5; D call uncertain. Trimming shortened V by 1 base and J by 0 bases, and 4 bases separated the two germline ends. The CDR3 totals 13 residues. Germline V gene data show CDR1 as DFQATT and CDR2 as SNEGSKA (reference sequence). As DNA, the CDR3 is TGCAGTGCTAGAGCCATTAGCAATCAGCCCCAGCATTTT. It codes for CSARAISNQPQHF.

Only a few counts were recorded for this clonotype. The V call is TRBV28, the J call TRBJ2-3, with 8 positions matching TRBD1. CDR1 is MDHEN, CDR2 SYDVKM, per germline. The CDR3 covers 17 residues. Trimming at V came to 2 bases and at J to 2 bases, leaving 9 bases not matched to a gene. CDR3 in DNA: TGTGCCAGCAGTTTAAGCCGGACAGGGTGGGTCACAGATACGCAGTATTTT. Translation gives CASSLSRTGWVTDTQYF.

This rearrangement joins TRBV5-1 to TRBJ2-1, with 12 bases that match TRBD2. J lost 6 bases, V lost 7 bases, and 11 bases had no gene match. CDR3 size: 16 residues. Per the germline V gene, CDR1 is SGHRS and CDR2 is YFSETQ. CDR3 in DNA: TGCGCCAGCCGCACACCACTAGCGGGGGGCCCCAATGAGCAGTTCTTC. As protein: CASRTPLAGGPNEQFF.

Remarks on this clonotype: Just one base apart from a much larger clone, this may be a read error. The CDR3 sequence is CSAAGQLHSNQRQHF. The CDR3 coding sequence is TGCAGTGCTGCTGGGCAGTTACATAGCAATCAGCGCCAGCATTTT. The chain is built from TRBV20-1 and TRBJ1-5; D not resolved. This CDR3 has 15 amino acids. Germline lookup yields CDR1 DFQATT and CDR2 SNEGSKA (reference sequence).

This clonotype was found many times. The V and J genes are TRBV6-1 and TRBJ1-5, with D unresolved. The germline V and J ends were trimmed by 2 bases and 4 bases, with 6 bases remaining between them. The CDR3 contains 13 residues. Per germline, CDR1 MNHNS and CDR2 SASEGT. The CDR3 reads CASSESRNQPQHF. The CDR3 DNA reads as TGTGCCAGCAGTGAAAGTCGGAATCAGCCCCAGCATTTT.

This clonotype was seen repeatedly, ten times or more. The chain recombines TRBV20-1 with TRBJ2-5; a weak D match, TRBD2 (6 bases). The CDR3 runs 13 residues. The V end lost 6 bases, the J end lost 0 bases, and 11 bases lay between the germline ends. Germline V lookup: CDR1 DFQATT, CDR2 SNEGSKA (reference sequence). The CDR3 reads CSALPSDQETQYF. The CDR3 nucleotides read TGCAGTGCCCTACCTAGCGACCAAGAGACCCAGTACTTC.

At least ten counts were recorded for this clonotype. The chain recombines TRBV15 with TRBJ1-5; the D gene is possibly TRBD1 (5 bases). Germline lookup yields CDR1 LNHNV and CDR2 YYDKDF (reference sequence). This CDR3 is 15 amino acids long. V was shortened by 11 bases and J by 0 bases, with 17 bases between the two germline ends. As DNA, the CDR3 is TGTGCCTCTGCCGACAGCCATCTTAGCAATCAGCCCCAGCATTTT. Protein: CASADSHLSNQPQHF. The variable domain in full, with the rest retrieved from reference TRBV15 and TRBJ1-5, is DAMVIQNPRYQVTQFGKPVTLSCSQTLNHNVMYWYQQKSSQAPKLLFHYYDKDFNNEADTPDNFQSRRPNTSFCFLDIRSPGLGDTAMYLCASADSHLSNQPQHFGDGTRLSIL.

Points on this clonotype: One base away lies a much larger clone, so this may be a sequencing read error. The J gene is TRBJ2-7, the V gene TRBV6-5, with D perhaps TRBD2 (5 bases). The germline CDR1 and CDR2 sequences are MNHEY and SVGAGI. The CDR3 contains 11 residues. The CDR3 loop reads CGSRSEAEQYF. The CDR3 coding sequence is TGTGGCAGCAGATCGGAGGCCGAGCAGTACTTC.

This clonotype was counted at least ten times. This chain links TRBV7-2 with TRBJ2-7, with D uncertain. With 1 base removed from V and 3 bases from J, the gap between germline ends came to 10 bases. Germline V gene data show CDR1 as SGHTA and CDR2 as FQGNSA. The CDR3 spans 14 residues. CDR3 protein: CASSLEANYYEQYF. The CDR3 nucleotides are TGTGCCAGCAGCTTAGAAGCGAACTACTACGAGCAGTACTTC. The whole variable domain, filled in from reference TRBV7-2 and TRBJ2-7, reads GAGVSQSPSNKVTEKGKDVELRCDPISGHTALYWYRQSLGQGLEFLIYFQGNSAPDKSGLPSDRFSAERTGGSVSTLTIQRTQQEDSAVYLCASSLEANYYEQYFGPGTRLTVT.